Below are 30 T cell receptor beta chains sequenced from a single sample in a study of cytomegalovirus exposure and HLA in healthy donors. The PCR contained 60 Vbeta and 13 Jbeta primers. Sequenced by immunoSEQ multiplex PCR; TCRdb stores in-frame clones only, minus some. The sample has 150,000 to 200,000 clones, around 87% seen once. Material for sequencing was PBMCs. The receptor set was obtained from a woman in her late teens or twenties in good health and CMV-seronegative.

This chain connects TRBV18 to TRBJ2-1; 7 bases match TRBD2. The CDR3 spans 16 residues. The V gene end was trimmed by 3 bases and the J gene end by 4 bases; junction bases not matched to a gene: 9. Germline assignment: CDR1 KGHSH and CDR2 LQKENI. The CDR3, as DNA: TGTGCCAGCTCACCCTTTGGGGGGGTCGGTTACAATGAGCAGTTCTTC. Translated: CASSPFGGVGYNEQFF.

The gene calls are TRBV7-9 and TRBJ2-7; 7 nucleotides match TRBD2. The CDR3 runs to 16 residues. CDR1 SEHNR and CDR2 FQNEAQ come from the germline V gene (reference sequence). V shed 5 bases and J 1 base; nucleotides not matched to a gene: 11. Here the CDR3 reads CASSPWGRGESYEQYF. The DNA of the CDR3 is TGTGCCAGCAGCCCGTGGGGGAGGGGAGAATCCTACGAGCAGTACTTC.

V is TRBV7-3 and J is TRBJ2-5; a possible D gene is TRBD2 (6 bases). Trimming cost V 0 bases and J 5 bases, with 16 bases left between them. CDR3 length: 16 amino acids. Per the germline V gene, CDR1 is SGHTA and CDR2 is FQGTGA. The DNA for the CDR3 is TGTGCCAGCAGCTTAACGGCGGGGCGTGGGGAGGAGACCCAGTACTTC. Amino acid sequence: CASSLTAGRGEETQYF.

The chain links TRBV27 to TRBJ1-1; 7 nucleotides line up with TRBD1. J gave up 0 bases and V 7 bases, and 5 bases lay outside the gene matches. Germline lookup yields CDR1 MNHEY and CDR2 SMNVEV (reference sequence). There are 14 residues in the CDR3. The DNA for the CDR3 is TGTGCCAGCACTGGGGGACAGATGAACACTGAAGCTTTCTTT. Translation gives CASTGGQMNTEAFF.

This clone is a singleton in its sample. The V call is TRBV5-1, the J call TRBJ1-2; 7 positions match TRBD1. Germline-derived CDR1 and CDR2 are SGHRS and YFSETQ. V shed 5 bases and J 6 bases; nucleotides not matched to a gene: 7. The CDR3 contains 13 residues. CDR3 DNA sequence: TGCGCCAGCAGTCTGGGGGACAGAGATGGCTACACCTTC. It translates to CASSLGDRDGYTF.

V gene TRBV6-1 combines with J gene TRBJ1-5, with 8 positions matching TRBD1. CDR3 size: 14 residues. CDR1 is MNHNS, CDR2 SASEGT, per germline. The junction had 7 bases not matched to a gene; V was cut back by 7 bases and J by 5 bases. The CDR3 is CASMWTGKDQPQHF. The CDR3 nucleotides are TGTGCCAGCATGTGGACAGGGAAAGATCAGCCCCAGCATTTT.

This clone was seen just once. The chain recombines TRBV13 with TRBJ2-3; 13 bases are a match to TRBD2. Germline trimming cut 5 bases from V and 4 bases from J; bases unmatched to any gene: 6. The CDR3 has 16 amino acids. Germline-derived CDR1 and CDR2 are PRHDT and FYEKMQ (reference sequence). The CDR3 is CASSPRLAGGPDTQYF. In nucleotides, the CDR3 is TGTGCCAGCAGCCCCCGACTAGCGGGAGGCCCAGATACGCAGTATTTT.

This clone has just a few counts. The genes are TRBV4-1 and TRBJ1-1; D is uncertain. The CDR3 loop spans 15 amino acids. Germline-derived CDR1 and CDR2 are MGHRA and YSYEKL. Trimming left V 2 bases short and J 0 bases short, with 10 bases between. The CDR3 DNA reads TGCGCCAGCAGCCAATTTGGGAGCATGAACACTGAAGCTTTCTTT. Amino acids: CASSQFGSMNTEAFF.

This clone was recorded once. The chain links TRBV6-5 to TRBJ1-2; D might be TRBD1 (5 bases). Trimming removed 3 bases from V and 6 bases from J, with 11 bases in between. In germline, CDR1 is MNHEY, CDR2 SVGAGI. CDR3 length equals 13 residues. The CDR3 DNA follows: TGTGCCAGCAGTTATGGCCCGGGGGATGGCTACACCTTC. This encodes CASSYGPGDGYTF.

The chain links TRBV18 to TRBJ2-3; 8 nucleotides line up with TRBD2. The germline CDR1 and CDR2 sequences are KGHSH and LQKENI. CDR3 length: 14 residues. The V gene end was trimmed by 2 bases and the J gene end by 4 bases; junction bases not matched to a gene: 2. CDR3 DNA sequence: TGTGCCAGCTCACCAGCGGGGGGCCCAGATACGCAGTATTTT. Its protein product is CASSPAGGPDTQYF.

This sequence joins TRBV11-2 and TRBJ2-6; no clear D. With 1 base removed from V and 2 bases from J, the gap between germline ends came to 9 bases. This CDR3 is built from 16 residues. Germline V lookup: CDR1 SGHAT, CDR2 FQNNGV. The CDR3 spells CASSLVGSAGANVLTF. CDR3 DNA: TGTGCCAGCAGCTTAGTAGGAAGCGCTGGGGCCAACGTCCTGACTTTC.

This chain uses TRBV27 with TRBJ1-6, with no clear D. CDR1 and CDR2 (germline): MNHEY, SMNVEV (reference sequence). The CDR3 runs 15 residues. The CDR3 region is CASSDRPSSRSPLHF. CDR3 in DNA: TGTGCTTCGAGCGACCGACCGAGCTCTAGGTCACCCCTCCACTTT.

This clone showed up just once. J is TRBJ1-1 and V is TRBV18; D call uncertain. CDR1 and CDR2 from the germline V gene are KGHSH and LQKENI. The CDR3 contains 19 residues. The germline V and J ends were trimmed by 4 bases and 0 bases, with 24 bases remaining between them. The CDR3 here is CASSRRDLGSYLMNTEAFF. The CDR3 DNA reads as TGTGCCAGCTCACGACGGGATTTGGGCAGTTATCTCATGAACACTGAAGCTTTCTTT. The whole variable domain, remainder taken from reference TRBV18 and TRBJ1-1, is NAGVMQNPRHLVRRRGQEARLRCSPMKGHSHVYWYRQLPEEGLKFMVYLQKENIIDESGMPKERFSAEFPKEGPSILRIQQVVRGDSAAYFCASSRRDLGSYLMNTEAFFGQGTRLTVV.

This clone appeared a few times. The J gene is TRBJ1-5, the V gene TRBV18; TRBD1 might be the D (6 bases). The CDR3 is made up of 13 amino acids. The germline gives CDR1 KGHSH, CDR2 LQKENI. The V end lost 3 bases, the J end lost 4 bases, and 7 bases lay between the germline ends. CDR3 in DNA: TGTGCCAGCTCACCCGACAGGAATCAGCCCCAGCATTTT. Its translation is CASSPDRNQPQHF.

In its sample, this clone was seen a few times. The chain employs TRBV5-5 and TRBJ2-2, with 8 bases that match TRBD1. Germline trimming cut 0 bases from V and 6 bases from J; bases unmatched to any gene: 7. Looked up from germline, CDR1 is SGHKS and CDR2 is YYEKEE (reference sequence). This CDR3 spans 16 amino acids. DNA for the CDR3: TGTGCCAGCAGCTTGGAGGGCAGGGGGCCCGCCGGGGAGCTGTTTTTT. As protein: CASSLEGRGPAGELFF.

This sequence joins TRBV5-1 and TRBJ1-4; maybe TRBD1 (6 bases). Germline CDR1 and CDR2: SGHRS and YFSETQ. Trimming shortened V by 0 bases and J by 5 bases, and 14 bases separated the two germline ends. CDR3 length equals 16 residues. Written as DNA, the CDR3 is TGCGCCAGCAGCTTGGATATCGCAGGGGAAAATGAAAAACTGTTTTTT. This sequence encodes CASSLDIAGENEKLFF.

The rearrangement uses TRBV9 and TRBJ2-7; 11 bases align to TRBD2. CDR1 is SGDLS and CDR2 is YYNGEE in the germline V gene. This CDR3 contains 15 residues. J lost 5 bases, V lost 0 bases, and 4 bases had no gene match. The DNA of the CDR3 is TGTGCCAGCAGCGTAGCCCCACTAGCGGGAGACGAGCAGTACTTC. This translates into CASSVAPLAGDEQYF.

The genes are TRBV11-2 and TRBJ2-5, with 9 nucleotides matching TRBD2. This CDR3 spans 13 amino acids. V gave up 5 bases and J gave up 5 bases; unmatched junction bases: 3. CDR1 and CDR2 from the germline V gene are SGHAT and FQNNGV. Here the CDR3 DNA reads TGTGCCAGCAGCCTAGCGGGATACGAGACCCAGTACTTC. Its protein product is CASSLAGYETQYF.

This clone was recorded once. The V and J genes are TRBV15 and TRBJ2-5; 7 bases are shared with TRBD1. The CDR3 contains 15 residues. The J segment lost 5 bases and the V segment lost 1 base, leaving 7 bases of the junction unmatched. CDR1 is LNHNV and CDR2 is YYDKDF in the germline V gene (reference sequence). In DNA, the CDR3 is TGTGCCACCAGCAGAGCCGTGACAGGGTCGGAGACCCAGTACTTC. Amino acids: CATSRAVTGSETQYF.

This chain connects TRBV6-5 to TRBJ2-5, with D tentatively TRBD1 (5 bases). Judging by the DNA end, TRBJ2-7 fits better; the J call may be wrong. The CDR3 covers 15 residues. CDR1 is MNHEY, CDR2 SVGAGI, per germline. Written as DNA, the CDR3 is TGTGCCAGCAGTTACTCGAAGGGGTCTCCCTACGAGCAGTACTTC. It translates to CASSYSKGSPYEQYF.

This chain joins TRBV19 and TRBJ1-5; D gene ambiguous. In germline, CDR1 is LNHDA, CDR2 SQIVND (reference sequence). The V gene lost 3 bases and the J gene lost 0 bases, with 15 bases spanning the gap. This CDR3 has 17 amino acids. CDR3 bases: TGTGCCAGTAGTATTGCCTTGACCGGGTATAGCAATCAGCCCCAGCATTTT. Its protein is CASSIALTGYSNQPQHF.

This clone was seen a few times. DNA of the CDR3: TGCGCCAGCAGCCAAGATAGCAAACTAGCGGGAGGGGAGACCCAGTACTTC. It encodes CASSQDSKLAGGETQYF. The chain uses TRBV4-1 and TRBJ2-5; 13 positions match TRBD2. The CDR3 has 17 residues. J lost 5 bases, V lost 0 bases, and 6 bases had no gene match. The germline V gene has CDR1 MGHRA and CDR2 YSYEKL.

The chain is built from TRBV5-4 and TRBJ1-1; possibly TRBD1 for D (6 bases). The CDR3 consists of 14 residues. Germline CDR1 and CDR2: SGHNT and YYREEE (reference sequence). V was shortened by 2 bases and J by 4 bases, with 12 bases between the two germline ends. CDR3 loop: CASSFEGRGTEAFF. Here the CDR3 DNA reads TGTGCCAGCAGCTTCGAGGGCAGGGGCACTGAAGCTTTCTTT.

The rearrangement joins TRBV7-2 to TRBJ1-4; TRBD1 is a possible D gene (5 bases). Germline CDR1 reads SGHTA; CDR2 reads FQGNSA. The CDR3 spans 16 residues. With 5 bases removed from V and 8 bases from J, the gap between germline ends came to 21 bases. The CDR3 region is CASSRRQKGLGEKLFF. Here the CDR3 DNA reads TGTGCCAGCAGCCGACGACAGAAGGGGTTGGGAGAAAAACTGTTTTTT.

The chain has TRBV27 and TRBJ1-2; D unresolved. The CDR3 runs to 14 residues. From germline, CDR1 is MNHEY and CDR2 SMNVEV (reference sequence). The ends were cut back, 5 bases at V and 4 bases at J, with 14 bases in the middle. The DNA for the CDR3 is TGTGCCAGCAGTCCCTCTGGGCAAACCTATGGCTACACCTTC. Amino acid sequence: CASSPSGQTYGYTF.

The chain carries TRBV4-3 and TRBJ2-7; possible D gene TRBD2, 6 bases. This CDR3 spans 14 amino acids. Trimming shortened V by 1 base and J by 5 bases, and 12 bases separated the two germline ends. Germline V CDR1 and CDR2: LGHNA, YSLEER. DNA for the CDR3: TGCGCCAGCAGCCAAGGTCGGGAGTCTGACGAGCAGTACTTC. It yields the protein CASSQGRESDEQYF.

This clone has more than one count but fewer than ten. This chain links TRBV5-6 with TRBJ1-5, with D unresolved. The CDR3 is 15 amino acids. Trimming took 4 bases from V and 3 from J, leaving 14 bases between them. Germline values: CDR1 SGHDT, CDR2 YYEEEE. The CDR3 DNA follows: TGTGCCAGCAGCGGGCCCGGCCAACTCAATCAGCCCCAGCATTTT. Translation gives CASSGPGQLNQPQHF. The full variable domain, completed using reference TRBV5-6 and TRBJ1-5, is DAGVTQSPTHLIKTRGQQVTLRCSPKSGHDTVSWYQQALGQGPQFIFQYYEEEERQRGNFPDRFSGHQFPNYSSELNVNALLLGDSALYLCASSGPGQLNQPQHFGDGTRLSIL.

The CDR3 spells CASRRGYTDTQYF. The CDR3 DNA follows: TGTGCCAGCAGGAGGGGGTACACAGATACGCAGTATTTT. V and J are TRBV11-1 and TRBJ2-3; TRBD1 might be the D (6 bases). Germline loops: CDR1 SGHAT, CDR2 FQDESV (reference sequence). This CDR3 contains 13 residues. V was pared by 6 bases and J by 2 bases, with 9 bases between.

As concerns this clone: The junction departs from germline at one end; a sequencing error may be responsible. The chain uses TRBV6-5 and TRBJ1-1; D not certain. This CDR3 is built from 14 residues. Germline V gene lookup returns CDR1 MNHEY and CDR2 SVGAGI. For the CDR3, the DNA is TGTGCTAGCAGTTACACAGACACAAACACTGAAGCTTTCTTT. The encoded protein is CASSYTDTNTEAFF.

The table lists this clone with a count of one. The chain has TRBV28 and TRBJ2-7, with a tentative D call TRBD2 (6 bases). CDR1 is MDHEN, CDR2 SYDVKM, per germline. The V gene lost 10 bases and the J gene lost 7 bases, with 20 bases spanning the gap. The CDR3 is made up of 13 amino acids. For the CDR3, the DNA is TGTGCCACTCATTCGGGAGCAACCAGTGAGCAGTACTTC. Translation: CATHSGATSEQYF.